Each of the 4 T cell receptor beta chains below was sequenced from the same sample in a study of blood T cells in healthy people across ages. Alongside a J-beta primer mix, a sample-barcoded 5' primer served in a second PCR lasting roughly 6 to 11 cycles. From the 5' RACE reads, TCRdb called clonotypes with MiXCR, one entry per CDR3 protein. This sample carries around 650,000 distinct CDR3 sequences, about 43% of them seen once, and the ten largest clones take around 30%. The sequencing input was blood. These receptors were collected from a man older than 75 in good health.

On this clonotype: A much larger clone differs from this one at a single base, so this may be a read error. CDR3 sequence (DNA): TGCAGCGTTTTGGGTAGCGGGAGGGGATACAATGAGCAGTACTTC. Translated, it gives CSVLGSGRGYNEQYF. J is TRBJ2-7 and V is TRBV29-1, with TRBD2 matching over 11 bases. Germline CDR1 and CDR2: SQVTM and ANQGSEA. V was clipped by 5 bases and J by 7 bases; unmatched bases: 13. CDR3 length: 15 residues.

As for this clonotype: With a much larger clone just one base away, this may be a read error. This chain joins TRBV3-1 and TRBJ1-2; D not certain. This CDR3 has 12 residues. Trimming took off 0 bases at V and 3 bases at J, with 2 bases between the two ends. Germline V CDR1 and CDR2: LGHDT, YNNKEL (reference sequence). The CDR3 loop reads CASSQDHYGYTF. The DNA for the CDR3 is TGTGCCAGCAGCCAAGATCACTATGGCTACACCTTC.

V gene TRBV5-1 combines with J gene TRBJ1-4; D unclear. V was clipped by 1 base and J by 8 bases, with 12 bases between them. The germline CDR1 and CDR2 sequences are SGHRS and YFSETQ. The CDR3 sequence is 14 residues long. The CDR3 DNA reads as TGCGCCAGCAGCTTGAACACCCAGGTGGAAAAACTGTTTTTT. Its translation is CASSLNTQVEKLFF.

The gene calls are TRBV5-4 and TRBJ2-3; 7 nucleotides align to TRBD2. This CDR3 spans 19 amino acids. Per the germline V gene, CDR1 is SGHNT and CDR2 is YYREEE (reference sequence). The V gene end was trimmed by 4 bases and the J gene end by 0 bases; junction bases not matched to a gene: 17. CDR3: CASSRSGWAGDRSTDTQYF. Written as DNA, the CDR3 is TGTGCCAGCAGCCGGTCGGGGTGGGCGGGGGACCGAAGCACAGATACGCAGTATTTT.